This T cell receptor (beta chain) was recovered during a study of shared clonotypes between healthy human individuals (dated by TCRdb to 2020 to 2021). Concerning the study at large: A few men and a couple of women, aged 18 to 49 years, made up the cohort. For each donor, CD4 naive and CD4 memory were each run on three plates, CD8 naive on two plates, and CD8 memory on one plate. The study deeply sequenced blood TCR repertoires of five healthy adults to estimate repertoire size and the extent of clonotype sharing between individuals. Different laboratories and diverse techniques were used to prepare libraries and sequence TCR repertoires, to increase sequencing depth and limit assay-specific biases. Per donor, leukapheresis produced somewhere between about 0.94 and 10 billion PBMCs. Study-wide findings and limitations: Pairwise subsampling indicated that sequencing depth was expected to affect the degree of clonotype sharing among donors. When a few donors were compared, the shared fraction of clonotypes was approximately 5% for naive CD4, around 3.5% for naive CD8, roughly 2.5% for memory CD4, and 0.4% for memory CD8. Even with the large sequencing depth, rarefaction of the sorted-subset datasets indicated that sequencing was incomplete. Because the study included only a small number of donors, the genetic and exposure-history diversity represented was limited. Sampling was limited to blood, and TCR repertoires in tissue likely differ from TCR repertoires in blood. Compared with non-shared clonotypes, clonotypes shared by all four sorted-subset donors had higher generation probabilities. Naive subsets generally had larger estimated clonotype richness than memory subsets did.

The CDR3 runs 15 residues from the cysteine to the phenylalanine. Only CDR3 DNA remains: 45 bases, in frame from the first base. The junction shows trimming of 3 bases on V and 3 bases on J, plus 15 bases between the germline ends. The germline V gene (reference sequence) supplies CDR1 MNHEY and CDR2 SMNVEV. As for this clone: It has no known antigen specificity. There are no base qualities to consult, and no much larger clone falls within one base.

Using the deep immunoSEQ assay, TCR CDR3 regions were amplified from genomic DNA by multiplex PCR. Genomic DNA extracted from each cell subset was distributed evenly over all wells of several immunoSEQ 96-well plates, and each plate served as one replicate. For sorted subsets, each replicate PCR was loaded with 200 ng genomic DNA, equivalent to 30,000 or so T cell genomes. Purified libraries were measured with a Qubit 3.0 fluorometer, size-checked on a Bioanalyzer 2100, and measured again with the KAPA Library Quantification kit. Every immunoSEQ 96-well plate was sequenced on a separate single-read 150-cycle Illumina NextSeq 550 flow cell. The study's processing was this. Because the immunoSEQ output included only junctional sequences and no quality scores, the filtering could not be the same as the filtering used for full-length reads. Sequences were annotated with PyIR, a Python wrapper for IgBLAST v1.9, using IMGT germline references to assign V/J genes and CDR3. Reads with weak V/J assignments (E-value above 1e-6), missing CDR3, stop codons, out-of-frame junctions, or ambiguous translated residues were removed. V3J clonotypes were defined as sequences sharing an identical inferred V gene, J gene, and CDR3 amino acid sequence. Percentage overlap between repertoires was calculated by dividing the number of shared unique clonotypes by the size of the smaller repertoire. Repertoire richness was assessed with RTK rarefaction, the Chao1 estimator, and Recon v2.1 estimates of unobserved clonotypes. Generation probabilities were computed with OLGA for all TCRbeta clonotypes obtained by the gDNA method from four donors. The immuneACCESS repertoire file appears here via TCRdb, limited to in-frame rearrangements. These files lack a portion of the clones; in checked studies, under half of the deficit traces to unresolved V genes, and the cause of the others is not known. D and trimming come from the DNA, and the V and J calls and clone size come from that table. This sample is represented by over 950,000 clones; 60% to 80% of them were singletons. Jointly, the top ten make up approximately 0.95% of the sample.

Healthy HIV-negative adults with no recently reported acute infections or vaccinations were included as donors. Every donor was a Caucasian adult living in Nashville, Tennessee, USA. CD4+ T cells were enriched by magnetic negative selection; naive cells were then positively selected on CD45RA, and the negative fraction formed the memory subset. Blood was collected by leukapheresis, and PBMCs were isolated by Ficoll-Histopaque density gradient centrifugation and then cryopreserved in liquid nitrogen vapor phase. Analytical flow cytometry was used to check the purity and quantity of each magnetically sorted T cell population. From each sorted fraction, genomic DNA was isolated and quantified by UV absorbance on a Nanodrop 2000c.

The sample taken for sequencing was memory CD4+ T cells from PBMCs. The meaning of the sample's cell subset or site label: CD45RA-negative fraction. The sequence derives from a man aged 18-30 years in good health. Some clones in this sample may be carry-over from other donors' samples. Rearrangement joined TRBV27 to TRBJ2-7; no D gene is confidently identified. The DNA sequence is as follows: TGTGCCAGCAGTTTTCGGTTACATACCGGCTACGAGCAGTACTTC. Its product reads: CASSFRLHTGYEQYF.